These 25 T cell receptor beta chains were all obtained from the same sample, sequenced in a study of memory CD4+ T cells and cytomegalovirus serostatus. TCRdb's copy holds only in-frame clones and misses some; the assay was immunoSEQ multiplex PCR. In the table there are about 92,000 clones, about 80% of which are singletons. Single viable CD3+CD4+CD8-CD45RO+ cells were sorted as the memory CD4+ T cells. The sequenced sample consisted of memory CD4+ T cells from blood. The receptor set was obtained from an adult in good health and CMV-seropositive.

This clone was seen a handful of times. This chain links TRBV13 with TRBJ1-6; possibly TRBD1 for D (5 bases). The germline gives CDR1 PRHDT, CDR2 FYEKMQ (reference sequence). V was clipped by 5 bases and J by 3 bases, with 14 bases between them. The CDR3 totals 16 residues. CDR3 in amino acids: CASSRGRGHYNSPLHF. The CDR3 DNA sequence: TGTGCCAGCAGCCGAGGGAGGGGTCACTATAATTCACCCCTCCACTTT. Supplemented by reference TRBV13 and TRBJ1-6, the full variable domain reads AAGVIQSPRHLIKEKRETATLKCYPIPRHDTVYWYQQGPGQDPQFLISFYEKMQSDKGSIPDRFSAQQFSDYHSELNMSSLELGDSALYFCASSRGRGHYNSPLHFGNGTRLTVT.

This sequence joins TRBV4-1 and TRBJ2-5; the D is unclear. The length of the CDR3 is 14 residues. V lost 0 bases and J lost 5, with 10 bases in between. From germline, CDR1 is MGHRA and CDR2 YSYEKL. The CDR3 DNA sequence: TGCGCCAGCAGCCAAGACTCTCAGGTGGAGACCCAGTACTTC. It codes for CASSQDSQVETQYF.

The chain employs TRBV18 and TRBJ2-3; no firm D call. V lost 4 bases, J lost 6 bases, and 8 bases lay in between. The CDR3 runs to 12 residues. CDR1 and CDR2 from the germline V gene are KGHSH and LQKENI. The CDR3 loop reads CASSRVRDTQYF. The CDR3 DNA reads as TGTGCCAGCTCACGGGTTCGGGATACGCAGTATTTT. Filled out from reference TRBV18 and TRBJ2-3, the complete variable domain reads NAGVMQNPRHLVRRRGQEARLRCSPMKGHSHVYWYRQLPEEGLKFMVYLQKENIIDESGMPKERFSAEFPKEGPSILRIQQVVRGDSAAYFCASSRVRDTQYFGPGTRLTVL.

This rearrangement joins TRBV4-3 to TRBJ2-5; the match to TRBD1 covers 9 bases. This CDR3 comprises 15 residues. In germline, CDR1 is LGHNA, CDR2 YSLEER. V lost 4 bases, J lost 1 base, and 4 bases stayed unmatched. The CDR3 spells CASSRGQGPQETQYF. CDR3 nucleotide sequence: TGCGCCAGCAGCCGTGGACAGGGGCCCCAAGAGACCCAGTACTTC.

The chain links TRBV7-2 to TRBJ1-5; possible D gene TRBD1, 5 bases. The germline V gene has CDR1 SGHTA and CDR2 FQGNSA. There are 15 residues in the CDR3. The ends were cut back, 6 bases at V and 3 bases at J, with 15 bases in the middle. CDR3: CASRFRDGFNQPQHF. CDR3 in DNA: TGTGCCAGCAGGTTCCGGGACGGATTCAATCAGCCCCAGCATTTT.

This clone was detected only once. As DNA, the CDR3 is TGTGCCAGCAGCCCGGTTGGGGCGGTCTCCTACGAGCAGTACTTC. Protein sequence: CASSPVGAVSYEQYF. This rearrangement joins TRBV5-6 to TRBJ2-7; perhaps TRBD1 as D (5 bases). V was cut by 4 bases and J by 0 bases, with 14 bases left in between. This CDR3 has 15 residues. Germline CDR1 is SGHDT and CDR2 is YYEEEE.

The rearrangement joins TRBV11-1 to TRBJ1-3; 10 bases align to TRBD1. From germline, CDR1 is SGHAT and CDR2 FQDESV (reference sequence). The CDR3 is 15 residues long. Germline trimming cut 4 bases from V and 4 bases from J; bases unmatched to any gene: 4. This CDR3 is CASSSRQGAGNTIYF. The CDR3, as DNA: TGTGCCAGCAGCTCTCGACAGGGGGCCGGAAACACCATATATTTT.

The chain links TRBV19 to TRBJ2-7; possible D gene TRBD1, 5 bases. Per the germline V gene, CDR1 is LNHDA and CDR2 is SQIVND (reference sequence). The CDR3 runs 14 residues. V was clipped by 3 bases and J by 2 bases, with 11 bases between them. As DNA, the CDR3 is TGTGCCAGTAGTATTTCCAGGGCGACCTACGAGCAGTACTTC. Protein sequence: CASSISRATYEQYF.

This sequence joins TRBV29-1 and TRBJ2-1; D tentatively reads TRBD1 or TRBD2 (5 bases each). V was shortened by 8 bases and J by 6 bases, with 14 bases between the two germline ends. The CDR3 is 12 residues long. From germline, CDR1 is SQVTM and CDR2 ANQGSEA. This CDR3 reads CSTDEGSNEQFF. For the CDR3, the DNA is TGCAGCACCGACGAGGGGTCCAATGAGCAGTTCTTC.

The DNA for the CDR3 is TGCGCCAGCAGCAAGGGACAGGGGCGCTACAATGAGCAGTTCTTC. This translates into CASSKGQGRYNEQFF. V gene TRBV5-1 combines with J gene TRBJ2-1; 10 bases fit TRBD1. CDR1 is SGHRS and CDR2 is YFSETQ in the germline V gene. Unmatched junction bases numbered 4, after V lost 4 bases and J lost 3 bases. CDR3 length equals 15 residues.

The V and J genes are TRBV7-2 and TRBJ2-7; 7 nucleotides agree with TRBD1. V trimming: 1 base; J trimming: 6 bases; junction bases outside the gene matches: 9. CDR1 and CDR2 from the germline V gene are SGHTA and FQGNSA. The CDR3 loop spans 15 amino acids. This CDR3 is CASSLVVSPGGEQYF. Here the CDR3 DNA reads TGTGCCAGCAGCTTAGTAGTTTCCCCAGGGGGCGAGCAGTACTTC.

This sequence joins TRBV12-5 and TRBJ1-5, with unresolved D. The CDR3 is 13 residues long. CDR1 and CDR2 from the germline V gene are LGHNT and FRNRAP. V gave up 7 bases and J gave up 1 base, with 8 bases separating them. The CDR3 protein is CASAIESNQPQHF. CDR3 coding DNA: TGTGCTAGTGCTATCGAGAGCAATCAGCCCCAGCATTTT.

This clone was detected only once. J is TRBJ1-4 and V is TRBV5-4; TRBD1 aligns across 10 bases. The germline V gene has CDR1 SGHNT and CDR2 YYREEE (reference sequence). Trimming cost V 4 bases and J 7 bases; bases outside gene matches: 4. CDR3 size: 14 residues. The CDR3 DNA sequence: TGTGCCAGCAGCCGACAGGGGGCGAGTGAAAAACTGTTTTTT. Protein product: CASSRQGASEKLFF. Full variable domain (remainder filled in from reference TRBV5-4 and TRBJ1-4): ETGVTQSPTHLIKTRGQQVTLRCSSQSGHNTVSWYQQALGQGPQFIFQYYREEENGRGNFPPRFSGLQFPNYSSELNVNALELDDSALYLCASSRQGASEKLFFGSGTQLSVL.

The chain carries TRBV5-1 and TRBJ1-5; D is unresolved. CDR1 is SGHRS, CDR2 YFSETQ, per germline. V gave up 0 bases and J gave up 0 bases, with 7 bases separating them. This CDR3 is built from 15 residues. The CDR3 loop reads CASSLGGNSNQPQHF. The CDR3 nucleotides read TGCGCCAGCAGCTTGGGAGGCAATAGCAATCAGCCCCAGCATTTT.

As for this clone: The same CDR3 also results from other DNA sequences found in this sample. In DNA form, the CDR3 reads TGTGCCAGCAGCCCTAGCGGGAGCTCCTACGAGCAGTACTTC. It translates to CASSPSGSSYEQYF. The gene calls are TRBV5-4 and TRBJ2-7, with 10 bases that match TRBD2. The CDR3 has 14 residues. V dropped 4 bases and J dropped 0; count of bases not matched to a gene: 1. Germline-derived CDR1 and CDR2 are SGHNT and YYREEE (reference sequence).

The chain combines TRBV2 with TRBJ1-3; D call uncertain. Trimming removed 5 bases from V and 0 bases from J, with 11 bases in between. The germline V gene encodes CDR1 SNHLY and CDR2 FYNNEI. The CDR3 extends over 15 amino acids. CDR3 sequence (DNA): TGTGCCAGCAGTCGCGAGGACCTCTCTGGAAACACCATATATTTT. Translated: CASSREDLSGNTIYF.

This chain links TRBV2 with TRBJ1-1; D not resolved. Trimming removed 6 bases from V and 2 bases from J, with 7 bases in between. This CDR3 is 12 amino acids long. In germline, CDR1 is SNHLY, CDR2 FYNNEI. CDR3 sequence reads: CASRDSNTEAFF. Here the CDR3 DNA reads TGTGCCAGCAGGGATTCCAACACTGAAGCTTTCTTT. Filled out from reference TRBV2 and TRBJ1-1, the complete variable domain reads EPEVTQTPSHQVTQMGQEVILRCVPISNHLYFYWYRQILGQKVEFLVSFYNNEISEKSEIFDDQFSVERPDGSNFTLKIRSTKLEDSAMYFCASRDSNTEAFFGQGTRLTVV.

V gene TRBV4-1 combines with J gene TRBJ2-7; no definite D call. V lost 4 bases and J 2 bases, leaving 9 bases between the germline ends. The CDR3 is made up of 13 amino acids. Germline-derived CDR1 and CDR2 are MGHRA and YSYEKL. The CDR3 bases are TGCGCCAGCAGCCCTACTCTCACCTACGAGCAGTACTTC. Amino acid sequence: CASSPTLTYEQYF.

This clone has only a few counts. The V gene is TRBV21-1, the J gene TRBJ1-1. TRBV21-1 is shown as a pseudogene. The CDR3 length is 15 residues. The CDR3 DNA reads TGTGCCAGCAGCAAAAGACGAAAAGTACACACTGAAGCTTTCTTT. Its protein is CASSKRRKVHTEAFF.

The chain couples TRBV2 to TRBJ1-3; a weak D match, TRBD1 (5 bases). The germline V gene encodes CDR1 SNHLY and CDR2 FYNNEI. V was trimmed by 2 bases and J by 0 bases, leaving 8 bases between them. This CDR3 has 15 residues. This CDR3 reads CASSEWGNSGNTIYF. CDR3 bases: TGTGCCAGCAGTGAATGGGGGAACTCTGGAAACACCATATATTTT.

This rearrangement joins TRBV28 to TRBJ1-1, with unresolved D. The germline V and J ends were trimmed by 3 bases and 1 base, with 9 bases remaining between them. Germline assignment: CDR1 MDHEN and CDR2 SYDVKM. CDR3 size: 14 residues. The DNA for the CDR3 is TGTGCCAGCAGTTTGGAGCAGGAGAACACTGAAGCTTTCTTT. As protein: CASSLEQENTEAFF. Variable domain in full (rest from reference TRBV28 and TRBJ1-1): DVKVTQSSRYLVKRTGEKVFLECVQDMDHENMFWYRQDPGLGLRLIYFSYDVKMKEKGDIPEGYSVSREKKERFSLILESASTNQTSMYLCASSLEQENTEAFFGQGTRLTVV.

This clone was counted at least ten times. DNA for the CDR3: TGTGCCAGCAGTGAATATACTAGCGGCTTTTACAATGAGCAGTTCTTC. Its protein is CASSEYTSGFYNEQFF. The rearrangement joins TRBV2 to TRBJ2-1; 8 nucleotides line up with TRBD2. CDR3 length: 16 amino acids. Germline V lookup: CDR1 SNHLY, CDR2 FYNNEI. V trimming: 2 bases; J trimming: 4 bases; junction bases outside the gene matches: 7.

The chain is built from TRBV27 and TRBJ2-2, with TRBD2 as a possible D gene (5 bases). CDR1 and CDR2 (germline): MNHEY, SMNVEV (reference sequence). The CDR3 has 15 residues. The ends were cut back, 4 bases at V and 1 base at J, with 10 bases in the middle. This chain's CDR3 is CASSSRGQNTGELFF. CDR3 coding DNA: TGTGCCAGCAGTTCACGGGGTCAGAACACCGGGGAGCTGTTTTTT.

V gene TRBV19 combines with J gene TRBJ2-7, with a weak D call TRBD1 (5 bases). The CDR3 is made up of 13 amino acids. V lost 5 bases to trimming and J lost 3 bases, with 11 bases between them. Per the germline V gene, CDR1 is LNHDA and CDR2 is SQIVND (reference sequence). The CDR3 DNA reads as TGTGCCAGTAGTGTTTATCAGGGCTACGAGCAGTACTTC. This encodes CASSVYQGYEQYF.

The chain recombines TRBV7-9 with TRBJ2-3, with TRBD2 matching over 12 bases. Germline V gene sequence: CDR1 SEHNR, CDR2 FQNEAQ (reference sequence). J gave up 3 bases and V 5 bases, and 6 bases lay outside the gene matches. This CDR3 contains 16 residues. The CDR3 sequence is CASSPRLAGATDTQYF. The CDR3 DNA sequence: TGTGCCAGCAGCCCTAGACTAGCGGGAGCAACAGATACGCAGTATTTT.